This TCR beta chain came from a study of persistence of HIV-infected CD4 T cells. The immunoSEQ assay was version 4, run in survey mode. Profiled with immunoSEQ multiplex PCR; TCRdb holds only in-frame clones, not every one. The table includes fewer than 35,000 clones, approximately 80% detected once. Trimming shortened V by 3 bases and J by 3 bases, and 11 bases separated the two germline ends. The germline CDR1 and CDR2 sequences are MDHEN and SYDVKM. This CDR3 has 15 residues. Stimulation used 7.5 to 10 ug/mL lysate from CMV-infected fibroblasts. CD40L-negative CD69-negative CD45RO-high memory CD4+ T cells were sorted as populations depleted of antigen-responding cells. As for this clone: Its antigen is as yet unknown.

The specimen comprised CD4+ T cells sorted from PBMCs after roughly 20-hour stimulation, sampled from a patient who received antiretroviral therapy. The chain uses TRBV28 and TRBJ1-4; D possibly corresponds to TRBD1 (5 bases). The sequence came from an adult man with HIV who was CMV-seropositive. The CDR3 region has the DNA TGTGCCAGCAGTTTCCCAGGGTTACCTAATGAAAAACTGTTTTTT. Encoded protein: CASSFPGLPNEKLFF.